These T cell receptor beta chains were read from a single sample in a study of T cells after yellow fever vaccination. MiXCR, applied by TCRdb to the 5' RACE reads, yields one record per CDR3 protein. The sample has approximately 580,000 distinct CDR3 sequences, roughly a sixth seen once. Sample: PBMCs, taken 4 to 6 days after the first yellow fever vaccination. The receptors come from a young man who received the YFV17D yellow fever vaccine. Each CDR3 is given with its conserved first and last residue. A D gene is named only where the DNA matches it firmly. The listing skips clone size in some rows; elsewhere it reads once, few, many or a size class.

-,-,TRBV30,TRBJ1-5,TGTGCCTGGAGTCGGGAGGCGAATCAGCCCCAGCATTTT,CAWSREANQPQHF
-,-,TRBV7-2,TRBJ1-6,TGTGCCAGCAGCTACACGCCAGTTCCACCCCTCCACTTT,CASSYTPVPPLHF
few,-,TRBV12-3/TRBV12-4,TRBJ1-3,TGTGCCAGCATACCCGGGTACCGAAACACCATATATTTT,CASIPGYRNTIYF
-,-,TRBV12-3/TRBV12-4,TRBJ2-2,TGTGCCAGCAGTTTGCAGGAAAACACCGGGGAGCTGTTTTTT,CASSLQENTGELFF
-,-,TRBV6-5,TRBJ1-1,TGTGCCAGCAGTTACTCGAATACGGGGAGGGGCACTGAAGCTTTCTTT,CASSYSNTGRGTEAFF
-,-,TRBV7-2,TRBJ2-5,TGTGCCAGCACCCTGACTAGTAGAGAGACCCAGTACTTC,CASTLTSRETQYF
-,-,TRBV10-3,TRBJ1-2,TGTGCCATCAGTGAGCGGCAGATCGGTTATGGCTACACCTTC,CAISERQIGYGYTF
many,TRBD1,TRBV7-9,TRBJ1-6,TGCGCCAGCAGCGGTGGACAGGGGTCTTCACCCCTCCACTTT,CASSGGQGSSPLHF
few,-,TRBV10-2,TRBJ2-1,TGCGCCAGCAGTGCCGCTAGTTCCTACAATGAGCAGTTCTTC,CASSAASSYNEQFF
-,TRBD2,TRBV5-1,TRBJ2-3,TGCGCCAGCAGCTTCAAGACTAGCGGCAGCACAGATACGCAGTATTTT,CASSFKTSGSTDTQYF
few,-,TRBV19,TRBJ2-5,TGTGCCAGTAGTATAGGTCTAGCCGAGACCCAGTACTTC,CASSIGLAETQYF
-,TRBD1,TRBV6-5,TRBJ1-5,TGTGCCAGCAGGTACAGGACAGGGGAGGGGAGCAATCAGCCCCAGCATTTT,CASRYRTGEGSNQPQHF
few,-,TRBV6-6,TRBJ2-1,TGTGCCAGCAGTCCCGGGCGCAATGAGCAGTTCTTC,CASSPGRNEQFF
few,-,TRBV7-2,TRBJ1-5,TGTGCCAGCAGCCTCCGGAGTAGCAATCAGCCCCAGCATTTT,CASSLRSSNQPQHF
many,TRBD1,TRBV20-1,TRBJ2-1,TGCAGTGCTACCCAGGACAGGGGGCTTGTCGATGAGCAGTTCTTC,CSATQDRGLVDEQFF
many,-,TRBV12-3/TRBV12-4,TRBJ2-1,TGTGCCAGCAGTTTAAGGCAGGGGAACTACAATGAGCAGTTCTTC,CASSLRQGNYNEQFF
-,TRBD1,TRBV27,TRBJ1-6,TGTGCCAGCGGGCCCAAGACAGGGAATAATTCACCCCTCCACTTT,CASGPKTGNNSPLHF
-,-,TRBV7-9,TRBJ2-3,TGTGCCAGCAGCCGACTCCGGGACCTGTTCACAGATACGCAGTATTTT,CASSRLRDLFTDTQYF
-,-,TRBV6-1,TRBJ2-1,TGTGCCAGCAGCTTTGGCCGAGGCCTCTACAATGAGCAGTTCTTC,CASSFGRGLYNEQFF
-,-,TRBV20-1,TRBJ1-1,TGCAGTGCTAGGGAACAGGTAAACACTGAAGCTTTCTTT,CSAREQVNTEAFF
few,-,TRBV29-1,TRBJ2-2,TGCAGCGTTGAGGGGGCGTTCAGAACCGGGGAGCTGTTTTTT,CSVEGAFRTGELFF
-,-,TRBV7-2,TRBJ1-1,TGTGCCAGCAGCTTGGTAATGAGAGCTGAAGCTTTCTTT,CASSLVMRAEAFF
few,TRBD1,TRBV2,TRBJ2-3,TGTGCCAGCAGTACAGACAGGGTGAGGACAGATACGCAGTATTTT,CASSTDRVRTDTQYF
-,TRBD1,TRBV7-2,TRBJ2-6,TGTGCCATCGGGGACAGGGGTCTCCGGCCTGGGGCCAACGTCCTGACTTTC,CAIGDRGLRPGANVLTF
-,TRBD1,TRBV7-9,TRBJ2-7,TGTGCCAGCAGCTTCAGCGGGACAGGGGGTCACGAGCAGTACTTC,CASSFSGTGGHEQYF
few,TRBD1,TRBV28,TRBJ2-3,TGTGCCAGCAGTGTGACAGGGTTTAGAACAGATACGCAGTATTTT,CASSVTGFRTDTQYF